This T cell receptor beta chain was sequenced for a study of blood T cell repertoires in COVID-19. Study at large: Collection of acute and convalescent COVID-19 samples took place in the United States, Italy and Spain.

Resolution of symptoms, clearance, or two negative PCRs was present in recovered Cohort 3 donors. Looked up from germline, CDR1 is SGHDT and CDR2 is YYEEEE. The CDR3 is made up of 15 amino acids. V lost 0 bases and J lost 7, with 16 bases in between. The assay was immunoSEQ multiplex PCR, and TCRdb's table has in-frame clones only and misses some. Of some 240,000 clones listed, about 86% are singletons. This clonotype was obtained from a man over 45 who had recovered from COVID-19. Sequencing input: PBMCs or T cells enriched from blood (not recorded which). The rearrangement uses TRBV5-6 and TRBJ1-2; D perhaps matches TRBD1 (5 bases). In DNA form, the CDR3 reads TGTGCCAGCAGCTTGGTGTCCCTTGTGGGGGGTGGCTACACCTTC. It translates to CASSLVSLVGGGYTF.